This TCR beta chain was sequenced for a study of shared clonotypes between healthy human individuals. Study in general: The donor group consisted of a couple of women and a few men, aged 18 to 49.

Once extracted for a subset, genomic DNA was divided evenly among several immunoSEQ plates. Libraries were prepared by immunoSEQ multiplex PCR; TCRdb keeps only in-frame clonotypes and omits some of them. This table holds a few million clones, roughly nine tenths found once. V was clipped by 5 bases and J by 6 bases, with 7 bases between them. Germline values: CDR1 MNHEY, CDR2 SMNVEV (reference sequence). This CDR3 comprises 12 residues. The chain uses TRBV27 and TRBJ2-2, with TRBD1 as a possible D gene (6 bases). This TCR came from a man aged 18-30 years in good health. The sequenced material came from naive CD4+ T cells sorted from blood. Noted subset: CD45RA+ positively selected. CDR3 sequence (DNA): TGTGCCAGCAGTCACAGGGCCGGGGAGCTGTTTTTT. As protein: CASSHRAGELFF.